Listed below are T cell receptor beta chains from one sample, sequenced in a study of PD-L1 blockade in urothelial cancer. The method was immunoSEQ multiplex PCR; TCRdb's version includes in-frame clones alone and lacks a portion of them. The sample contains fewer than 50,000 clones, under 90% of which appear only once. The sample here was PBMCs, taken around atezolizumab (anti-PD-L1) treatment. The receptors derive from a man between 70 and 80 years old with urothelial cancer. The CDR3 runs from the conserved cysteine through the conserved F or W. A D gene is named only where the DNA matches it firmly.

CDR3 DNA	CDR3 protein	V gene	J gene	D gene
TGTGCTAGTGGTGGGGACAGGACAGATACGCAGTATTTT	CASGGDRTDTQYF	TRBV12-5	TRBJ2-3	TRBD1
TGTGCCAGCAGCCCACCCGGGACAGTGCTATATCAGCCCCAGCATTTT	CASSPPGTVLYQPQHF	TRBV7-2	TRBJ1-5	TRBD1
TGTGCCAGTGGGACGGACAGCCTCTACAATGAGCAGTTCTTC	CASGTDSLYNEQFF	TRBV19	TRBJ2-1	-
TGTGCCAGCAGGAAGCCATCGCTAGATCCCGGTGGAGACACTGAAGCTTTCTTT	CASRKPSLDPGGDTEAFF	TRBV7-9	TRBJ1-1	-
TGTGCCAGCAGCGGGGACAGGGGTCTTTTTGGCTACACCTTC	CASSGDRGLFGYTF	TRBV2	TRBJ1-2	TRBD1
TGTGCCAGCTCACCATCGGGCAATGAGCAGTTCTTC	CASSPSGNEQFF	TRBV18	TRBJ2-1	-
TGTGCCAGCAGCCCGGGACTGGGGGAATACGAGCAGTACTTC	CASSPGLGEYEQYF	TRBV5-6	TRBJ2-7	-
TGTGCCAGCAGGCCGACTAGGACTACGACGCAGTACTTC	CASRPTRTTTQYF	TRBV28	TRBJ2-7	-
TGTGCCAGCAGCTTGGACTTGTACACCGGGGAGCTGTTTTTT	CASSLDLYTGELFF	TRBV7-3	TRBJ2-2	-
TGTGCCAGCAGTGAGTCGGGACAGGGGGAGTATTTT	CASSESGQGEYF	TRBV2	TRBJ2-3	TRBD1